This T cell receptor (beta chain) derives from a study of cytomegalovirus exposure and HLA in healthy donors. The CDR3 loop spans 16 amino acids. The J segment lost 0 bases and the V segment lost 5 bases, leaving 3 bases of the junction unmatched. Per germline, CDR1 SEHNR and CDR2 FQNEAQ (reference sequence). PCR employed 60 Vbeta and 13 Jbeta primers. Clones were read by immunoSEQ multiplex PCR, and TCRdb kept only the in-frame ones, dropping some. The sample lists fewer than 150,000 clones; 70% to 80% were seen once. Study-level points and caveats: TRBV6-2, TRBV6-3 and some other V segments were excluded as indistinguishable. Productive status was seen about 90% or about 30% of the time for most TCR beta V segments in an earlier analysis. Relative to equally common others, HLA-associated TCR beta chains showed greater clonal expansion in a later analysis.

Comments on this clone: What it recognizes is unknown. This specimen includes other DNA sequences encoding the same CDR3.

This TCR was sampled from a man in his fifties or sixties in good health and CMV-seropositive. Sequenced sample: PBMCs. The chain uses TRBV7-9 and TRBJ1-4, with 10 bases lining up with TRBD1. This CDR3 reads CASSLGQGTTNEKLFF. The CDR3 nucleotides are TGTGCCAGCAGCCTGGGACAGGGGACAACTAATGAAAAACTGTTTTTT.